This T cell receptor beta chain appears in the sequencing data of a study of HIV-infected children after antiretroviral therapy interruption. As to treatment: PENTA 11 planned treatment interruption arm or continuous ART arm. Sorting from thawed PBMCs isolated naive CD4+ CD45RA+ CD45RO- T cells. The CDR3 sequence is 14 residues long. With 3 bases clipped from V and 8 bases from J, the junction kept 7 bases outside the gene matches. Germline V gene sequence: CDR1 DFQATT, CDR2 SNEGSKA (reference sequence). Unique molecular identifiers were included in an RNA-based 3' RACE TCR library. TCRdb passed the 3' RACE reads through MiXCR, listing each CDR3 protein once. The table lists around 41,000 distinct CDR3 sequences, approximately 7% of them singletons, with more than 0.75% in the top ten. This clonotype was recorded at least ten times.

The J gene is TRBJ2-1, the V gene TRBV20-1, with 10 bases fitting TRBD2. The receptor was derived from a pool of human donors with HIV. The sample consisted of CD45RA+ CD4+ T cells from PBMCs, pooled from several time points, taken from a donor given antiretroviral therapy, either interrupted or continuous. Subset indicated: naive CD4+ CD45RA+ CD45RO- T cells. The CDR3 is CSASASGSVYEQFF. In DNA form, the CDR3 reads TGCAGTGCTAGTGCTAGCGGGAGTGTGTATGAGCAGTTCTTC.